This is a list of T cell receptor beta chains from one sample in a study of blood T cells in healthy people across ages. Each CDR3 protein is one row after TCRdb ran MiXCR on the 5' RACE reads. The top ten clones hold over 15% of a sample with 1,100,000 or so distinct CDR3 sequences, under 45% of them seen once. Sequencing was carried out using blood. The receptor set was obtained from a woman aged 55 to 70 in good health. CDR3s include the opening cysteine and the closing phenylalanine or tryptophan. A D gene is named only where the DNA matches it firmly. The size entry is marked missing in some rows and otherwise reads once, few, many or a size class.

j_call,clone_size,d_call,v_call,cdr3_aa,cdr3_nt
TRBJ2-7,-,-,TRBV2,CASEREYYEQYF,TGTGCCAGCGAAAGAGAATACTACGAGCAGTACTTC
TRBJ2-5,-,-,TRBV7-6,CASSPTIQGWETQYF,TGTGCCAGCAGTCCGACCATACAGGGTTGGGAGACCCAGTACTTC
TRBJ2-7,-,TRBD1,TRBV15,CATSHPGQGPYEQYF,TGTGCCACCAGTCACCCGGGACAGGGGCCCTACGAGCAGTACTTC
TRBJ2-5,-,TRBD1,TRBV20-1,CSARSYRGEETQYF,TGCAGTGCTAGGAGCTACAGGGGGGAAGAGACCCAGTACTTC
TRBJ1-2,-,-,TRBV27,CASMDSSLSYGYTF,TGTGCCAGCATGGACAGCTCTCTTAGCTATGGCTACACCTTC
TRBJ1-2,-,TRBD1,TRBV6-5,CASRPPGQGGGYTF,TGTGCCAGCAGACCCCCGGGACAGGGAGGAGGCTACACCTTC
TRBJ1-2,-,-,TRBV29-1,CNVEGIGQYGYTF,TGCAACGTTGAAGGAATTGGCCAGTATGGCTACACCTTC
TRBJ1-6,-,-,TRBV20-1,CSARVLGRIDNSPLHF,TGCAGTGCTAGAGTTTTGGGACGGATTGATAATTCACCCCTCCACTTT
TRBJ2-5,-,-,TRBV10-3,CAISDIKETQYF,TGTGCCATCAGCGACATAAAAGAGACCCAGTACTTC
TRBJ1-1,-,-,TRBV20-1,CSARDRRGPATEAFF,TGCAGTGCTAGAGATCGTAGAGGCCCGGCCACTGAAGCTTTCTTT
TRBJ2-7,few,-,TRBV21-1,CASSKVGEQYF,TGTGCCAGCAGCAAAGTGGGCGAGCAGTACTTC
TRBJ1-2,few,-,TRBV5-1,CASSLQGFNFGYTF,TGCGCCAGCAGCTTACAGGGTTTTAATTTTGGCTACACCTTC
TRBJ2-1,-,TRBD1,TRBV10-3,CAIRQQGDEQYF,TGTGCCATCAGGCAACAGGGGGATGAGCAGTATTTC
TRBJ2-7,few,-,TRBV7-8,CASSFRRISYEQYF,TGTGCCAGCAGCTTCCGACGGATCTCCTACGAGCAGTACTTC
TRBJ2-7,-,TRBD2,TRBV6-7,CASGIAGASYEQYF,TGTGCCAGCGGGATAGCGGGGGCCTCCTACGAGCAGTACTTC
TRBJ2-2,few,TRBD2,TRBV27,CASRREGGTGELFF,TGTGCCAGCAGGCGGGAGGGAGGCACCGGGGAGCTGTTTTTT
TRBJ2-3,few,-,TRBV5-6,CASSLEAGASTDTQYF,TGTGCCAGCAGCTTGGAGGCAGGTGCCTCCACAGATACGCAGTATTTT
TRBJ2-5,few,-,TRBV20-1,CSARGLATETQYF,TGCAGTGCTAGAGGTCTAGCGACGGAGACCCAGTACTTC
TRBJ2-1,-,-,TRBV5-1,CASSPSPADIYNEQFF,TGCGCCAGCAGCCCCTCTCCGGCGGATATATACAATGAGCAGTTCTTC